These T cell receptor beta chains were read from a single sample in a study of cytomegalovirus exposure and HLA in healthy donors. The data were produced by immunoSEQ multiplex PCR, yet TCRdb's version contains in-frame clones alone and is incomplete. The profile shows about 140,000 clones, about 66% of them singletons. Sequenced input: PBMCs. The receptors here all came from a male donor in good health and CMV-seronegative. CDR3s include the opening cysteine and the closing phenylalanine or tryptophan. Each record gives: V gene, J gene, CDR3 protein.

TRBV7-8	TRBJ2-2	CASSSLTRQGASWTGELFF
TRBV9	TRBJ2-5	CASSGGRGAQETQYF
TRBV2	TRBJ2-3	CASKASGGTDTQYF
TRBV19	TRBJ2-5	CASTGTVTADQYF
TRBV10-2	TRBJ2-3	CASSEPGADTQYF
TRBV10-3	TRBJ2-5	CATGGAQETQYF
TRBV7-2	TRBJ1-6	CASSLGPSQNSPLHF
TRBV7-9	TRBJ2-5	CASSLPFDRAGRETQYF
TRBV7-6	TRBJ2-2	CASSPSMSGGASGELFF
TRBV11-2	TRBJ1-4	CASSFGGPASEKLFF
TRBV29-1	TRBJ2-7	CSVEGGQGDGYEQYF
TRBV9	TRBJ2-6	CASSPRAGDRGLTGANVLTF
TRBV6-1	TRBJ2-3	CASSVTSGGTRATDTQYF
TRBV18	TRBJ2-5	CASSNLQKETQYF
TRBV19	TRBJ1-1	CASKDEGLGTEAFF
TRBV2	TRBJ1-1	CASSWGGQVNTEAFF
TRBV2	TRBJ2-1	CASSEGQGPYNEQFF
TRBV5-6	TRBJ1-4	CASSFRDWHEKLFF
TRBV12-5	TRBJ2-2	CASAQPGTGGIGELFF
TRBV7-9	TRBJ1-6	CASTSRQGDNSPLHF
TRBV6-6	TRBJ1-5	CASCREEGPQHF
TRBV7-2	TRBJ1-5	CASSLGSGGNSNQPQHF
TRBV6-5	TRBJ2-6	CASRLGGSGANVLTF
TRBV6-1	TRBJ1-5	CASSELGGAQPQHF
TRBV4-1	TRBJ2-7	CASSQDSGGALEQYF
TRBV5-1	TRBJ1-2	CASSLAFDRPYGYTF
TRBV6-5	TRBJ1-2	CASRRGQGIYGYTF
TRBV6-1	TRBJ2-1	CASSEYWGGRDDEQFF
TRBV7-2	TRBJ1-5	CASSLQRYSNQPQHF
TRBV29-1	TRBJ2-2	CSVVSSNTGELFF
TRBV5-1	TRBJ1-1	CASSWKGQGADTEAFF
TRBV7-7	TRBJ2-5	CASSLTRTASTQYF
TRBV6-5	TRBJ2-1	CASSYSGTDYNEQFF
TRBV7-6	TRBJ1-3	CASSRHTGRGNTIYF
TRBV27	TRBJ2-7	CASSLFGTGTYHEQYF
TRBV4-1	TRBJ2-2	CASSQVTVNTGELFF
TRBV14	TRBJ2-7	CASSQVRDGQGVYEQYF
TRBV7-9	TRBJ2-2	CASSTKGLNTGELFF
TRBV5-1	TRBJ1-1	CASSLEGAVGTEAFF
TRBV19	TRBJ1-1	CASSMSRGNTEAFF
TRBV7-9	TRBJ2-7	CASSYGLALNDEQYF
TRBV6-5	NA	CASSPRQGVYEQYF